The 19 T cell receptor beta chains below all came from one sample that was sequenced in a study of T cells after yellow fever vaccination. TCRdb re-analysed the 5' RACE reads in MiXCR, keeping a single row per CDR3 protein. This sample has hundreds of thousands of distinct CDR3 sequences, with roughly 12% found just once. Sample: PBMCs, taken on the day of the yellow fever booster vaccination. All receptors come from a young man who received the YFV17D yellow fever vaccine.

The chain uses TRBV6-5 and TRBJ2-6, with 7 bases lining up with TRBD1. Germline V gene lookup returns CDR1 MNHEY and CDR2 SVGAGI. The length of the CDR3 is 17 residues. The trim removed 2 bases at V and 2 bases at J, leaving 6 bases unmatched. CDR3 in amino acids: CASSYLDTGAGANVLTF. CDR3 DNA sequence: TGTGCCAGCAGTTACCTTGATACAGGGGCTGGGGCCAACGTCCTGACTTTC.

This clonotype came up a few times. The chain couples TRBV7-2 to TRBJ2-3, with D perhaps TRBD2 (6 bases). The V and J ends lost 5 bases and 4 bases respectively, with 13 bases between them. Germline CDR1 and CDR2: SGHTA and FQGNSA. This CDR3 comprises 14 residues. The CDR3 region is CASSTTSSSDTQYF. Here the CDR3 DNA reads TGTGCCAGCAGCACGACTAGTTCCTCAGATACGCAGTATTTT.

CDR3: CASSVTAGQEAFF. The CDR3 nucleotides are TGTGCCAGCAGTGTCACGGCAGGACAAGAAGCTTTCTTT. This rearrangement joins TRBV6-4 to TRBJ1-1, with D possibly being TRBD1 (5 bases). V lost 4 bases to trimming and J lost 8 bases, with 14 bases between them. This CDR3 spans 13 amino acids. Per germline, CDR1 MRHNA and CDR2 SNTAGT.

This clonotype appeared a few times. The chain has TRBV20-1 and TRBJ2-1; TRBD2 matches 11 bases. CDR1 and CDR2 from the germline V gene are DFQATT and SNEGSKA (reference sequence). The CDR3 runs to 13 residues. The J segment lost 11 bases and the V segment lost 6 bases, leaving 9 bases of the junction unmatched. The CDR3 DNA sequence: TGCAGTGCCGCGGGGACTAGCGGCCTACAGCAGTTCTTC. Its translation: CSAAGTSGLQQFF.

The chain employs TRBV7-2 and TRBJ1-1, with D unclear. The CDR3 runs to 13 residues. The germline V gene has CDR1 SGHTA and CDR2 FQGNSA. Trimming removed 5 bases from V and 4 bases from J, with 11 bases in between. The CDR3: CASSPARLTEAFF. In DNA form, the CDR3 reads TGTGCCAGCAGCCCAGCGAGGCTCACTGAAGCTTTCTTT.

Here the CDR3 DNA reads TGTGCCATCAGTGAATCCCGGGAGCGAGTAGATACGCAGTATTTT. The encoded protein is CAISESRERVDTQYF. This rearrangement joins TRBV10-3 to TRBJ2-3, with D possibly TRBD2 on 6 matching bases. This CDR3 has 15 amino acids. The V and J ends lost 3 bases and 5 bases respectively, with 15 bases between them. The V gene's germline CDR1 is ENHRY and CDR2 SYGVKD.

This clonotype was detected a few times. The gene calls are TRBV28 and TRBJ1-2; 7 nucleotides align to TRBD1. The trim removed 5 bases at V and 0 bases at J, leaving 6 bases unmatched. This CDR3 has 15 amino acids. Germline V lookup: CDR1 MDHEN, CDR2 SYDVKM. The CDR3 DNA reads as TGTGCCAGCAGTAGGGGACAGTTTGCTAACTATGGCTACACCTTC. Amino acids: CASSRGQFANYGYTF.

This clonotype was counted at least ten times. This chain uses TRBV20-1 with TRBJ2-5, with 10 bases that match TRBD1. Germline trimming cut 3 bases from V and 5 bases from J; bases unmatched to any gene: 0. This CDR3 has 12 amino acids. Germline V gene lookup returns CDR1 DFQATT and CDR2 SNEGSKA (reference sequence). CDR3 nucleotides: TGCAGTGCTAGGGACAGGGGGGAGACCCAGTACTTC. Translation: CSARDRGETQYF.

This clonotype was detected a few times. The genes are TRBV5-6 and TRBJ2-7; D might be TRBD1 or TRBD2, each matching 5 bases. V lost 0 bases and J 6 bases, leaving 16 bases between the germline ends. The CDR3 length is 15 residues. In germline, CDR1 is SGHDT, CDR2 YYEEEE. The CDR3 loop reads CASSLVNRFEGEQYF. The CDR3, as DNA: TGTGCCAGCAGCTTGGTGAACAGGTTTGAGGGCGAGCAGTACTTC.

Only a few counts were recorded for this clonotype. CDR3 loop: CASSYSPQTYEQYF. The CDR3 DNA reads TGTGCCAGCAGTTACTCCCCACAGACCTACGAGCAGTACTTC. The gene calls are TRBV6-5 and TRBJ2-7; D gene unclear. The CDR3 is 14 residues long. CDR1 is MNHEY, CDR2 SVGAGI, per germline. Trimming removed 0 bases from V and 2 bases from J, with 8 bases in between.

The gene calls are TRBV18 and TRBJ1-1, with TRBD1 as a possible D gene (6 bases). Germline-derived CDR1 and CDR2 are KGHSH and LQKENI. This CDR3 region has 15 residues. V shed 4 bases and J shed 0 bases, with 12 bases lying between them. The CDR3 here is CASSQDSPMNTEAFF. The CDR3 coding sequence is TGTGCCAGCTCACAGGACAGTCCCATGAACACTGAAGCTTTCTTT. Full variable domain (remainder filled in from reference TRBV18 and TRBJ1-1): NAGVMQNPRHLVRRRGQEARLRCSPMKGHSHVYWYRQLPEEGLKFMVYLQKENIIDESGMPKERFSAEFPKEGPSILRIQQVVRGDSAAYFCASSQDSPMNTEAFFGQGTRLTVV.

This clonotype has a handful of counts. The rearrangement uses TRBV7-9 and TRBJ2-3; TRBD2 matches at 8 bases. CDR1 and CDR2 (germline): SEHNR, FQNEAQ (reference sequence). The CDR3 is made up of 17 amino acids. Unmatched junction bases numbered 11, after V lost 5 bases and J lost 1 base. CDR3 sequence: CASSGREGRLRTDTQYF. The CDR3 nucleotides read TGTGCCAGCAGCGGACGGGAGGGGCGGCTGCGCACAGATACGCAGTATTTT.

The chain recombines TRBV20-1 with TRBJ2-3; 10 bases map to TRBD2. The germline gives CDR1 DFQATT, CDR2 SNEGSKA (reference sequence). There are 15 residues in the CDR3. V gave up 0 bases and J gave up 4 bases; unmatched junction bases: 4. This chain's CDR3 is CSARDRLAGADTQYF. The CDR3 DNA reads as TGCAGTGCTAGAGATCGGCTAGCGGGAGCAGATACGCAGTATTTT.

This clonotype was seen a handful of times. The chain combines TRBV2 with TRBJ1-3; 7 nucleotides line up with TRBD1. Germline V gives CDR1 SNHLY, CDR2 FYNNEI. V gave up 8 bases and J gave up 1 base; unmatched junction bases: 8. This CDR3 spans 15 amino acids. The CDR3 nucleotides are TGTGCCAGCGGGATGACAGGGCCTTCTGGAAACACCATATATTTT. Its protein product is CASGMTGPSGNTIYF.

The chain links TRBV20-1 to TRBJ1-5; D might be TRBD1 (5 bases). CDR1 DFQATT and CDR2 SNEGSKA come from the germline V gene (reference sequence). The V end was cut by 1 base, the J end by 4 bases, with 11 bases between. The CDR3 has 14 amino acids. CDR3 sequence (DNA): TGCAGTGCTAGAGTTCAGGGATCGAATCAGCCCCAGCATTTT. Amino acid sequence: CSARVQGSNQPQHF.

The chain is built from TRBV20-1 and TRBJ2-3; D perhaps matches TRBD2 (7 bases). From germline, CDR1 is DFQATT and CDR2 SNEGSKA (reference sequence). Trimming shortened V by 5 bases and J by 4 bases, and 13 bases separated the two germline ends. There are 13 residues in the CDR3. CDR3 sequence (DNA): TGCAGTGCTGGGGGGGCAAAGGCAGATACGCAGTATTTT. This encodes CSAGGAKADTQYF.

The CDR3 loop reads CASSSISYEQFF. In nucleotides, the CDR3 is TGTGCCAGCAGCTCGATTAGTTATGAGCAGTTCTTC. The chain links TRBV7-6 to TRBJ2-1, with unresolved D. The V gene lost 4 bases and the J gene lost 8 bases, with 9 bases spanning the gap. From germline, CDR1 is SGHVS and CDR2 FNYEAQ. The CDR3 runs to 12 residues.

This clonotype was seen ten or more times. The chain carries TRBV9 and TRBJ2-2; D tentatively reads TRBD1 or TRBD2 (5 bases each). V lost 0 bases, J lost 5 bases, and 14 bases lay in between. The CDR3 has 16 residues. Germline-derived CDR1 and CDR2 are SGDLS and YYNGEE. CDR3 DNA: TGTGCCAGCAGCGTAGATGGGGGTAGGCCAACCGGGGAGCTGTTTTTT. Translating it yields CASSVDGGRPTGELFF.

This clonotype was seen only a few times. The V call is TRBV20-1, the J call TRBJ2-3, with 12 bases fitting TRBD2. The V segment lost 3 bases and the J segment 2 bases; nucleotides outside the gene matches: 9. This CDR3 spans 17 amino acids. CDR1 is DFQATT and CDR2 is SNEGSKA in the germline V gene (reference sequence). CDR3 residues: CSASLSGLAGITDTQYF. Here the CDR3 DNA reads TGCAGTGCTAGTCTATCCGGACTAGCGGGGATCACAGATACGCAGTATTTT.